The rows below give T cell receptor beta chains drawn from one sample of a study of T cell clones after liver transplantation. The assay was immunoSEQ multiplex PCR, and TCRdb's table has in-frame clones only and misses some. The sample has 20,000 to 25,000 clones, more than 60% seen once; the top ten hold approximately 2.9%. Sequencing used CD4+ T cells from blood, obtained before liver transplant. These TCRs come from a human donor who received a liver transplant. Both conserved end residues are part of each CDR3. The order of the fields is clone size, D gene, V gene, CDR3 length, J gene, CDR3 protein, CDR3 DNA. D genes are given only for firm matches. The size field is filled for only some rows; it gives once, few, many or a size class.

clone size: medium-sized; D gene: TRBD1; V gene: TRBV19; CDR3 length: 14; J gene: TRBJ1-1; CDR3 protein: CASSITGAGTEAFF; CDR3 DNA: TGTGCCAGTAGTATAACAGGGGCTGGCACTGAAGCTTTCTTT
clone size: .; D gene: .; V gene: TRBV11-2; CDR3 length: 15; J gene: TRBJ2-5; CDR3 protein: CASSLGSRPQETQYF; CDR3 DNA: TGTGCCAGCAGCTTAGGATCGCGACCACAAGAGACCCAGTACTTC
clone size: .; D gene: .; V gene: TRBV19; CDR3 length: 13; J gene: TRBJ2-1; CDR3 protein: CASGGYGYNEQFF; CDR3 DNA: TGTGCCAGTGGGGGGTATGGCTACAATGAGCAGTTCTTC
clone size: .; D gene: TRBD2; V gene: TRBV4-2; CDR3 length: 14; J gene: TRBJ2-1; CDR3 protein: CASSHAGTSNEQFF; CDR3 DNA: TGTGCCAGCAGCCATGCCGGGACTAGCAATGAGCAGTTCTTC
clone size: .; D gene: .; V gene: TRBV19; CDR3 length: 14; J gene: TRBJ2-3; CDR3 protein: CASSMVTGYDTQYF; CDR3 DNA: TGTGCCAGTAGTATGGTGACAGGTTACGATACGCAGTATTTT
clone size: .; D gene: TRBD1; V gene: TRBV19; CDR3 length: 12; J gene: TRBJ1-2; CDR3 protein: CASSDRVYGYTF; CDR3 DNA: TGTGCCAGTAGTGACAGGGTCTATGGCTACACCTTC
clone size: .; D gene: TRBD2; V gene: TRBV6-5; CDR3 length: 16; J gene: TRBJ2-1; CDR3 protein: CASSYSSVAGDNEQFF; CDR3 DNA: TGTGCCAGCAGTTACTCGTCGGTAGCGGGAGACAATGAGCAGTTCTTC
clone size: .; D gene: TRBD1; V gene: TRBV28; CDR3 length: 16; J gene: TRBJ2-7; CDR3 protein: CASSLLGTVERYEQYF; CDR3 DNA: TGTGCCAGCAGTTTACTGGGGACAGTAGAAAGGTACGAGCAGTACTTC
clone size: .; D gene: TRBD1; V gene: TRBV28; CDR3 length: 17; J gene: TRBJ2-7; CDR3 protein: CASSSSGTGVGMYEQYF; CDR3 DNA: TGTGCCAGCAGTTCATCCGGGACAGGGGTCGGAATGTACGAGCAGTACTTC
clone size: .; D gene: TRBD1; V gene: TRBV12-5; CDR3 length: 13; J gene: TRBJ2-5; CDR3 protein: CASRDRGQQTQYF; CDR3 DNA: TGTGCTAGCCGGGACAGGGGGCAACAGACCCAGTACTTC
clone size: .; D gene: .; V gene: TRBV7-2; CDR3 length: 14; J gene: TRBJ1-3; CDR3 protein: CASSKTGGGNTIYF; CDR3 DNA: TGTGCCAGCAGCAAAACCGGGGGTGGAAACACCATATATTTT
clone size: .; D gene: TRBD1; V gene: TRBV6-6; CDR3 length: 15; J gene: TRBJ1-1; CDR3 protein: CASSAPGQEDTEAFF; CDR3 DNA: TGTGCCAGCAGTGCGCCGGGACAGGAAGACACTGAAGCTTTCTTT
clone size: .; D gene: TRBD1; V gene: TRBV5-4; CDR3 length: 15; J gene: TRBJ2-2; CDR3 protein: CASSLGGQGARELFF; CDR3 DNA: TGTGCCAGCAGCTTGGGTGGACAGGGGGCGAGGGAGCTGTTTTTT
clone size: .; D gene: .; V gene: TRBV5-8; CDR3 length: 17; J gene: TRBJ2-2; CDR3 protein: CASSFLMSARPTGELFF; CDR3 DNA: TGTGCCAGCAGCTTTCTCATGTCAGCCCGTCCCACCGGGGAGCTGTTTTTT
clone size: .; D gene: TRBD2; V gene: TRBV2; CDR3 length: 15; J gene: TRBJ2-1; CDR3 protein: CASNPPGLGHNEQFF; CDR3 DNA: TGTGCCAGCAATCCGCCGGGACTAGGGCACAATGAGCAGTTCTTC
clone size: .; D gene: TRBD1; V gene: TRBV5-1; CDR3 length: 16; J gene: TRBJ2-4; CDR3 protein: CASSLPGTGTKNIQYF; CDR3 DNA: TGCGCCAGCAGCCTACCCGGGACAGGGACCAAAAACATTCAGTACTTC
clone size: once; D gene: .; V gene: TRBV4-1; CDR3 length: 21; J gene: TRBJ1-5; CDR3 protein: CASSQDPPREASRGGNQPQHF; CDR3 DNA: TGCGCCAGCAGCCAAGACCCTCCCCGGGAAGCAAGCAGGGGCGGCAATCAGCCCCAGCATTTT
clone size: .; D gene: .; V gene: TRBV6-6; CDR3 length: 15; J gene: TRBJ1-5; CDR3 protein: CASILGRGLNQPQHF; CDR3 DNA: TGTGCCAGCATCCTGGGACGGGGCTTGAATCAGCCCCAGCATTTT
clone size: .; D gene: TRBD2; V gene: TRBV2; CDR3 length: 15; J gene: TRBJ2-3; CDR3 protein: CARGGQGSLRDTQYF; CDR3 DNA: TGTGCACGGGGGGGCCAAGGGTCCCTTAGAGATACGCAGTATTTT
clone size: .; D gene: .; V gene: TRBV25-1; CDR3 length: 14; J gene: TRBJ2-5; CDR3 protein: CASSEPGRQETQYF; CDR3 DNA: TGTGCCAGCAGTGAACCCGGTCGGCAAGAGACCCAGTACTTC
clone size: .; D gene: .; V gene: TRBV30; CDR3 length: 13; J gene: TRBJ2-2; CDR3 protein: CAWSARNTGELFF; CDR3 DNA: TGTGCCTGGAGTGCTAGGAACACCGGGGAGCTGTTTTTT
clone size: .; D gene: TRBD1; V gene: TRBV7-9; CDR3 length: 19; J gene: TRBJ1-2; CDR3 protein: CASSFLAPGQGPGNYGYTF; CDR3 DNA: TGTGCCAGCAGCTTTTTGGCTCCGGGACAGGGCCCTGGAAACTATGGCTACACCTTC
clone size: few; D gene: TRBD2; V gene: TRBV19; CDR3 length: 13; J gene: TRBJ2-5; CDR3 protein: CASSFGLAETQYF; CDR3 DNA: TGTGCCAGTAGTTTCGGACTAGCGGAGACCCAGTACTTC
clone size: .; D gene: .; V gene: TRBV9; CDR3 length: 15; J gene: TRBJ2-2; CDR3 protein: CASSVGTRNTGELFF; CDR3 DNA: TGTGCCAGCAGCGTAGGAACCCGTAACACCGGGGAGCTGTTTTTT
clone size: .; D gene: TRBD1; V gene: TRBV11-3; CDR3 length: 13; J gene: TRBJ2-3; CDR3 protein: CASSFSGTGAPTF; CDR3 DNA: TGTGCCAGCAGCTTCTCCGGGACAGGGGCACCAACTTTT
clone size: .; D gene: .; V gene: TRBV7-2; CDR3 length: 16; J gene: TRBJ2-2; CDR3 protein: CASSITGPGTTWELFF; CDR3 DNA: TGTGCCAGCAGCATTACAGGGCCAGGGACTACGTGGGAGCTGTTTTTT
clone size: .; D gene: .; V gene: TRBV5-5; CDR3 length: 14; J gene: TRBJ1-4; CDR3 protein: CASSTGQISEKLFF; CDR3 DNA: TGTGCCAGCAGCACCGGACAGATTAGTGAAAAACTGTTTTTT
clone size: few; D gene: .; V gene: TRBV2; CDR3 length: 14; J gene: TRBJ1-5; CDR3 protein: CASSDGVSNQPQHF; CDR3 DNA: TGTGCCAGCAGTGATGGTGTTAGCAATCAGCCCCAGCATTTT
clone size: .; D gene: .; V gene: TRBV5-1; CDR3 length: 14; J gene: TRBJ2-5; CDR3 protein: CASSLVGEGETQYF; CDR3 DNA: TGCGCCAGCAGCTTGGTAGGAGAGGGGGAGACCCAGTACTTC
clone size: .; D gene: TRBD1; V gene: TRBV2; CDR3 length: 18; J gene: TRBJ2-3; CDR3 protein: CASSGGRGLVSSTDTQYF; CDR3 DNA: TGTGCCAGCAGTGGTGGCAGGGGGCTGGTTTCTAGCACAGATACGCAGTATTTT
clone size: .; D gene: TRBD1; V gene: TRBV27; CDR3 length: 15; J gene: TRBJ2-7; CDR3 protein: CASSPGQGAGYEQYF; CDR3 DNA: TGTGCCAGCAGTCCCGGACAGGGGGCGGGCTACGAGCAGTACTTC
clone size: .; D gene: TRBD1; V gene: TRBV27; CDR3 length: 14; J gene: TRBJ2-2; CDR3 protein: CASSFRTGSGELFF; CDR3 DNA: TGTGCCAGCAGTTTCCGGACAGGGTCCGGGGAGCTGTTTTTT
clone size: .; D gene: TRBD1; V gene: TRBV28; CDR3 length: 14; J gene: TRBJ2-7; CDR3 protein: CASSTRQGSYEQYF; CDR3 DNA: TGTGCCAGCAGTACGCGACAGGGTTCCTACGAGCAGTACTTC
clone size: .; D gene: TRBD1; V gene: TRBV6-1; CDR3 length: 14; J gene: TRBJ1-1; CDR3 protein: CASSDSGGWTEAFF; CDR3 DNA: TGTGCCAGCAGTGACTCAGGGGGCTGGACTGAAGCTTTCTTT
clone size: .; D gene: .; V gene: TRBV7-8; CDR3 length: 15; J gene: TRBJ1-5; CDR3 protein: CASSLTDHSNQPQHF; CDR3 DNA: TGTGCCAGCAGCCTAACAGACCATAGCAATCAGCCCCAGCATTTT
clone size: .; D gene: .; V gene: TRBV5-1; CDR3 length: 13; J gene: TRBJ2-5; CDR3 protein: CASSLRLRETQYF; CDR3 DNA: TGCGCCAGCAGCTTGCGGCTACGGGAGACCCAGTACTTC
clone size: once; D gene: TRBD1; V gene: TRBV6-5; CDR3 length: 15; J gene: TRBJ2-7; CDR3 protein: CASSAGTGLTYEQYF; CDR3 DNA: TGTGCCAGCAGCGCCGGGACAGGGCTTACCTACGAGCAGTACTTC
clone size: medium-sized; D gene: .; V gene: TRBV25-1; CDR3 length: 15; J gene: TRBJ1-1; CDR3 protein: CASSELSGRVTEAFF; CDR3 DNA: TGTGCCAGCAGTGAATTGTCAGGGAGGGTCACTGAAGCTTTCTTT
clone size: .; D gene: .; V gene: TRBV7-9; CDR3 length: 15; J gene: TRBJ2-2; CDR3 protein: CASSLASSLTGELFF; CDR3 DNA: TGTGCCAGCAGCTTAGCCTCTAGTTTAACCGGGGAGCTGTTTTTT
clone size: .; D gene: TRBD2; V gene: TRBV15; CDR3 length: 15; J gene: TRBJ2-1; CDR3 protein: CATSITSGRAGEQFF; CDR3 DNA: TGTGCCACCAGCATAACTAGCGGGAGGGCCGGTGAGCAGTTCTTC
clone size: .; D gene: .; V gene: TRBV30; CDR3 length: 11; J gene: TRBJ1-2; CDR3 protein: CAWSFSGIFTF; CDR3 DNA: TGTGCCTGGAGTTTTTCAGGGATCTTCACCTTC
clone size: .; D gene: .; V gene: TRBV28; CDR3 length: 15; J gene: TRBJ1-3; CDR3 protein: CASREAAAGGNTIYF; CDR3 DNA: TGTGCCAGCAGGGAGGCGGCTGCTGGTGGAAACACCATATATTTT
clone size: .; D gene: .; V gene: TRBV4-3; CDR3 length: 13; J gene: TRBJ1-2; CDR3 protein: CASSQELRHGYTF; CDR3 DNA: TGCGCCAGCAGCCAAGAATTGCGACATGGCTACACCTTC
clone size: .; D gene: .; V gene: TRBV5-4; CDR3 length: 18; J gene: TRBJ2-1; CDR3 protein: CASSLDTGWVSTYNEQFF; CDR3 DNA: TGTGCCAGCAGCTTGGATACAGGGTGGGTAAGCACCTACAATGAGCAGTTCTTC
clone size: .; D gene: .; V gene: TRBV28; CDR3 length: 17; J gene: TRBJ2-1; CDR3 protein: CASSSSHRNSSYNEQFF; CDR3 DNA: TGTGCCAGCAGTTCGTCGCACAGGAATAGCTCCTACAATGAGCAGTTCTTC
clone size: .; D gene: TRBD1; V gene: TRBV10-1; CDR3 length: 16; J gene: TRBJ2-1; CDR3 protein: CASSERDSSLYNEQFF; CDR3 DNA: TGCGCCAGCAGTGAGAGGGACAGTTCCTTATACAATGAGCAGTTCTTC
clone size: .; D gene: TRBD2; V gene: TRBV5-6; CDR3 length: 17; J gene: TRBJ2-2; CDR3 protein: CASSYIGAGANTGELFF; CDR3 DNA: TGTGCCAGCAGCTATATAGGAGCGGGAGCGAACACCGGGGAGCTGTTTTTT
clone size: .; D gene: .; V gene: TRBV5-1; CDR3 length: 15; J gene: TRBJ1-2; CDR3 protein: CASSSQNSFGYGYTF; CDR3 DNA: TGCGCCAGCAGCTCCCAAAACTCATTCGGCTATGGCTACACCTTC
clone size: medium-sized; D gene: TRBD1; V gene: TRBV5-4; CDR3 length: 15; J gene: TRBJ1-3; CDR3 protein: CASSATGVSGNTIYF; CDR3 DNA: TGTGCCAGCAGCGCGACAGGGGTCTCTGGAAACACCATATATTTT
clone size: .; D gene: .; V gene: TRBV12-2; CDR3 length: 17; J gene: TRBJ2-6; CDR3 protein: CASRTSLGGRGANVLTF; CDR3 DNA: TGTGCAAGTCGAACTTCCCTGGGCGGTCGCGGGGCCAACGTCCTGACTTTC
clone size: .; D gene: .; V gene: TRBV19; CDR3 length: 15; J gene: TRBJ2-7; CDR3 protein: CASSRQPWGSYEQYF; CDR3 DNA: TGTGCCAGTAGTCGACAGCCTTGGGGCTCCTACGAGCAGTACTTC
clone size: few; D gene: TRBD2; V gene: TRBV15; CDR3 length: 15; J gene: TRBJ2-2; CDR3 protein: CATSRGTSDTGELFF; CDR3 DNA: TGTGCCACCAGCAGAGGGACTAGCGACACCGGGGAGCTGTTTTTT
clone size: .; D gene: .; V gene: TRBV12-5; CDR3 length: 13; J gene: TRBJ2-1; CDR3 protein: CASGRNPNDEQFF; CDR3 DNA: TGTGCTAGTGGCCGCAACCCAAATGATGAGCAGTTCTTC
clone size: .; D gene: .; V gene: TRBV29-1; CDR3 length: 12; J gene: TRBJ2-2; CDR3 protein: CSVEGRTGELFF; CDR3 DNA: TGCAGCGTCGAGGGTAGGACCGGGGAGCTGTTTTTT
clone size: few; D gene: .; V gene: TRBV5-1; CDR3 length: 13; J gene: TRBJ1-1; CDR3 protein: CASSLGVNTEAFF; CDR3 DNA: TGCGCCAGCAGCTTGGGGGTGAACACTGAAGCTTTCTTT
clone size: .; D gene: .; V gene: TRBV25-1; CDR3 length: 11; J gene: TRBJ2-3; CDR3 protein: CASSETDTQYF; CDR3 DNA: TGTGCCAGCAGTGAGACAGATACGCAGTATTTT